Listed below are T cell receptor beta chains from one sample, sequenced in a study of T-cell memory formation after mild COVID-19. One entry per CDR3 protein, called by TCRdb with MiXCR from the 5' RACE reads. Of 200,000 or so distinct CDR3 sequences listed, about 16% are singletons. The source material was PBMCs or a T cell subset sorted from them (not recorded which). The source of these receptors is an adult woman who had mild COVID-19 (a few samples of this study predate the infection). Cell type and time point are not known. CDR3s include the opening cysteine and the closing phenylalanine or tryptophan. Each record gives: J gene, D gene, clone size, V gene, CDR3 protein, CDR3 DNA. A D gene is named only where the DNA matches it firmly. For some rows the clone size is stated as once, few or many, or as a class when expanded; others skip it.

J: TRBJ2-3; D: TRBD2; size: few; V: TRBV7-2; CDR3: CASSSPRTSGSRDTQYF; DNA: TGTGCCAGCAGCTCCCCCAGGACTAGCGGGAGTCGTGATACGCAGTATTTT
J: TRBJ2-7; D: TRBD1; size: many; V: TRBV5-1; CDR3: CASSGRQGASYEQYF; DNA: TGCGCCAGCAGTGGGAGACAGGGGGCATCTTACGAGCAGTACTTC
J: TRBJ1-6; D: .; size: .; V: TRBV7-9; CDR3: CASSRRPGELNSPLHF; DNA: TGTGCCAGCAGCAGAAGGCCAGGGGAATTGAATTCACCCCTCCACTTT
J: TRBJ1-1; D: TRBD1; size: .; V: TRBV11-2; CDR3: CASSLTGQGMFRTEAFF; DNA: TGTGCCAGCAGCTTAACGGGACAGGGGATGTTTCGCACTGAAGCTTTCTTT
J: TRBJ1-2; D: .; size: few; V: TRBV12-3/TRBV12-4; CDR3: CASSLRGHVGYTF; DNA: TGTGCCAGCAGTTTAAGAGGGCACGTTGGCTACACCTTC
J: TRBJ1-3; D: .; size: few; V: TRBV29-1; CDR3: CSVWDSGNTIYF; DNA: TGCAGCGTTTGGGACTCTGGAAACACCATATATTTT
J: TRBJ2-2; D: .; size: .; V: TRBV12-3/TRBV12-4; CDR3: CASSPRGGGSSTGELFF; DNA: TGTGCCAGCAGCCCCCGGGGAGGGGGCTCCTCCACCGGGGAGCTGTTTTTT
J: TRBJ2-3; D: TRBD2; size: .; V: TRBV20-1; CDR3: CSARPTSGGAADTQYF; DNA: TGCAGTGCTAGACCGACTAGCGGGGGGGCCGCAGATACGCAGTATTTT
J: TRBJ2-1; D: .; size: few; V: TRBV30; CDR3: CAWSVGGARNEQFF; DNA: TGTGCCTGGAGTGTAGGGGGAGCCCGAAATGAGCAGTTCTTC
J: TRBJ1-2; D: .; size: .; V: TRBV6-5; CDR3: CASSFAGRLLGRGGYTF; DNA: TGTGCCAGCAGTTTCGCCGGTCGGCTCCTGGGTCGAGGGGGCTACACCTTC
J: TRBJ2-7; D: .; size: few; V: TRBV21-1; CDR3: CASSKFGRESEQYF; DNA: TGTGCCAGCAGCAAATTTGGCAGGGAGAGCGAGCAGTACTTC
J: TRBJ1-6; D: .; size: few; V: TRBV20-1; CDR3: CSASRGGDSPLHF; DNA: TGCAGTGCTAGCCGGGGAGGGGATTCACCCCTCCACTTT
J: TRBJ1-1; D: .; size: .; V: TRBV20-1; CDR3: CSASHPTTEAFF; DNA: TGCAGTGCTAGTCACCCGACCACTGAAGCTTTCTTT
J: TRBJ1-5; D: TRBD1; size: many; V: TRBV20-1; CDR3: CSASRGQGAVLGQPQHF; DNA: TGCAGTGCTAGTAGAGGACAGGGGGCGGTCCTGGGTCAGCCCCAGCATTTT
J: TRBJ1-1; D: .; size: .; V: TRBV12-3/TRBV12-4; CDR3: CASSPAGGPGSSFF; DNA: TGTGCCAGCAGTCCAGCAGGAGGGCCCGGTTCTAGTTTCTTT
J: TRBJ2-3; D: .; size: .; V: TRBV7-2; CDR3: CARTCGIGGDTQYF; DNA: TGTGCCAGGACGTGCGGGATCGGAGGAGATACGCAGTATTTT
J: TRBJ1-2; D: .; size: .; V: TRBV10-3; CDR3: CAISESEGNSYTF; DNA: TGTGCCATCAGTGAGTCCGAGGGGAATAGCTACACCTTC
J: TRBJ1-2; D: .; size: .; V: TRBV4-2; CDR3: CASSQDLGGYTF; DNA: TGTGCCAGCAGCCAAGATCTCGGTGGCTACACCTTC
J: TRBJ2-1; D: TRBD2; size: few; V: TRBV3-1; CDR3: CASSGRLAGSNEQFF; DNA: TGTGCCAGCAGCGGGAGACTAGCGGGAAGCAATGAGCAGTTCTTC
J: TRBJ1-1; D: TRBD1; size: .; V: TRBV5-1; CDR3: CASSPAEGATEAFF; DNA: TGCGCCAGCAGCCCAGCGGAGGGGGCGACTGAAGCTTTCTTT